A selection of T cell receptor beta chains follows, all from one sample in a study of blood T cells in healthy people across ages. TCRdb analysed the 5' RACE reads with MiXCR anew, one entry per CDR3 protein. The repertoire holds about 800,000 distinct CDR3 sequences, 55% to 75% seen once, with approximately 20% in the top ten. Material for sequencing was blood. The receptors come from a man aged 25 to 40 in good health. Both conserved end residues are part of each CDR3. D genes are given only for firm matches. Clone size is shown for a subset of rows, as once, few, many or a class of expanded clone.

TRBD2	few	TRBV4-3	TRBJ2-3	CASSRGTSFTDTQYF	TGCGCCAGCAGCCGTGGGACTAGTTTCACAGATACGCAGTATTTT
TRBD2	many	TRBV10-3	TRBJ2-5	CAISESGTSQETQYF	TGTGCCATCAGTGAGTCGGGGACTAGTCAAGAGACCCAGTACTTC
.	.	TRBV6-2/TRBV6-3	TRBJ2-7	CASRESYEQYF	TGTGCCAGCCGGGAGAGTTACGAGCAGTACTTC
TRBD2	.	TRBV7-2	TRBJ2-7	CASSLAGGRTTYEQYF	TGTGCCAGCAGCTTAGCCGGCGGGAGGACAACCTACGAGCAGTACTTC
TRBD2	.	TRBV20-1	TRBJ2-5	CSAPPGTSGQETQYF	TGCAGTGCTCCTCCCGGGACTAGCGGCCAAGAGACCCAGTACTTC
.	.	TRBV29-1	TRBJ2-5	CSVEGSRTQYF	TGCAGCGTTGAAGGCTCCCGGACCCAGTACTTC
TRBD2	.	TRBV5-1	TRBJ2-1	CASSLIAGEVVEQFF	TGCGCCAGCAGCTTGATCGCGGGAGAGGTTGTTGAGCAGTTCTTC
.	.	TRBV11-2	TRBJ2-6	CASISPILGSGPLSGANVLTF	TGTGCCAGCATCTCACCCATTTTAGGAAGCGGGCCATTATCTGGGGCCAACGTCCTGACTTTC
.	.	TRBV7-2	TRBJ2-1	CASSLRAGTHPSSNEQFF	TGTGCCAGCAGCCTCCGAGCGGGCACCCACCCGTCTTCCAATGAGCAGTTCTTC
TRBD1	.	TRBV19	TRBJ2-4	CASRESGTVNIQYF	TGTGCCAGTAGGGAATCCGGGACAGTAAACATTCAGTACTTC
.	.	TRBV30	TRBJ2-7	CALDVGTADEQYF	TGTGCCTTAGACGTAGGAACGGCGGACGAGCAGTACTTC
TRBD1	few	TRBV29-1	TRBJ2-5	CSVGTGMGEQYF	TGCAGCGTAGGGACAGGGATGGGGGAGCAGTACTTC
TRBD1	.	TRBV6-1	TRBJ1-6	CASSPLSGTANSPLHF	TGTGCCAGCAGCCCATTGTCTGGGACAGCTAATTCACCCCTCCACTTT
.	.	TRBV4-2	TRBJ2-7	CASSQEPGASYEQYF	TGTGCCAGCAGCCAAGAACCAGGAGCCTCCTACGAGCAGTACTTC
.	once	TRBV7-2	TRBJ2-1	CASSLFFPPYNEQFF	TGTGCCAGCAGCTTGTTTTTCCCTCCCTACAATGAGCAGTTCTTC
.	once	TRBV24-1	TRBJ1-5	CATSDGRDSNQPQHF	TGTGCCACCAGTGATGGCCGGGACAGCAATCAGCCCCAGCATTTT
.	.	TRBV28	TRBJ1-1	CASSPVTGNTEAFF	TGTGCCAGCAGCCCCGTAACAGGGAACACTGAAGCTTTCTTT
TRBD2	.	TRBV12-3/TRBV12-4	TRBJ2-5	CASSSGTSGKETQYF	TGTGCCAGCAGTTCCGGGACTAGCGGAAAAGAGACCCAGTACTTC
.	few	TRBV15	TRBJ2-4	CASGLAKNIQYF	TGTGCCAGCGGGTTGGCCAAAAACATTCAGTACTTC
.	.	TRBV14	TRBJ1-2	CASSQVLGEGYTF	TGTGCCAGCAGCCAAGTGCTAGGGGAAGGCTACACCTTC
TRBD2	.	TRBV7-2	TRBJ2-3	CASSFRTSSARTGTQYF	TGTGCCAGCAGCTTCCGGACTAGTTCGGCACGCACCGGTACGCAGTATTTT
TRBD2	.	TRBV5-1	TRBJ2-7	CASSSGLAGAIEQYF	TGCGCCAGCAGCTCGGGACTAGCGGGAGCGATCGAGCAGTACTTC
.	.	TRBV29-1	TRBJ1-1	CSVVVSQNTEAFF	TGCAGCGTTGTGGTAAGCCAGAACACTGAAGCTTTCTTT
TRBD2	.	TRBV13	TRBJ2-3	CASSTTGTSGSAGDTQYF	TGTGCCAGCAGCACAACCGGGACTAGCGGGTCTGCGGGAGATACGCAGTATTTT
.	.	TRBV7-2	TRBJ1-2	CASSLVPGVDPNGYTF	TGTGCCAGCAGCTTAGTGCCGGGCGTGGACCCCAACGGCTACACCTTC
.	.	TRBV11-2	TRBJ1-1	CASSSGRGLAFF	TGTGCCAGCAGCTCGGGACGAGGACTAGCTTTCTTT
TRBD1	once	TRBV29-1	TRBJ2-4	CSVVGQGSLAKNIQYF	TGCAGCGTTGTGGGACAGGGGTCATTAGCCAAAAACATTCAGTACTTC
.	.	TRBV7-9	TRBJ2-1	CASSRPGLTYEQFF	TGTGCCAGCAGCCGCCCCGGCCTTACATATGAGCAGTTCTTC
TRBD1	.	TRBV20-1	TRBJ1-5	CSADQGDYQPQHF	TGCAGTGCTGACCAGGGGGATTACCAGCCCCAGCATTTT
.	.	TRBV29-1	TRBJ2-1	CSVSFQYNGQFF	TGCAGCGTTTCGTTTCAATACAATGGGCAGTTCTTC
.	.	TRBV4-3	TRBJ2-6	CASSQEVVRRQSSGANVLTF	TGCGCCAGCAGCCAAGAGGTCGTCCGGAGGCAGAGCTCTGGGGCCAACGTCCTGACTTTC
.	.	TRBV7-9	TRBJ1-1	CASSFPEGEGNTEAFF	TGTGCCAGCAGCTTCCCTGAGGGCGAGGGGAACACTGAAGCTTTCTTT
.	.	TRBV27	TRBJ2-7	CASSLSFEGGVYEQYF	TGTGCCAGCAGTTTATCGTTCGAGGGGGGGGTTTACGAGCAGTACTTC
.	.	TRBV4-2	TRBJ1-6	CTSSQEGGTGNSPLHF	TGTACCAGCAGCCAAGAAGGGGGAACGGGTAATTCACCCCTCCACTTT
.	.	TRBV15	TRBJ2-7	CATSPRVSSYEQYF	TGTGCCACCAGCCCCCGGGTGAGTTCCTACGAGCAGTACTTC
.	.	TRBV28	TRBJ1-6	CASSPPRAGSPLHF	TGTGCCAGCAGTCCCCCCCGGGCAGGGTCACCCCTCCACTTT
TRBD2	.	TRBV5-1	TRBJ2-6	CASSLEPVGRSGANVLTF	TGCGCCAGCAGCCTGGAACCTGTCGGGAGGTCTGGGGCCAACGTCCTGACTTTC
TRBD2	.	TRBV5-1	TRBJ2-7	CASSPAPGLAFYEQYF	TGCGCCAGCAGCCCAGCCCCGGGACTAGCGTTCTACGAGCAGTACTTC
.	few	TRBV10-3	TRBJ2-1	CAISEPSSGAYNEQFF	TGTGCCATCAGTGAGCCGTCCTCAGGGGCCTACAATGAGCAGTTCTTC
TRBD2	.	TRBV7-9	TRBJ2-1	CASSSRGGPYNERFF	TGTGCCAGCAGCTCGCGGGGGGGGCCTTACAATGAGCGGTTCTTC
.	.	TRBV3-1	TRBJ2-1	CASSQMTSSYNEQFF	TGTGCCAGCAGCCAAATGACGAGCTCCTACAATGAGCAGTTCTTC
.	.	TRBV7-2	TRBJ2-1	CASRVDYNEQFF	TGTGCCAGCAGGGTGGACTACAATGAGCAGTTCTTC
.	few	TRBV7-9	TRBJ1-2	CASSFVPLEGYTF	TGTGCCAGCAGCTTCGTCCCCCTGGAGGGCTACACCTTC
TRBD2	.	TRBV20-1	TRBJ2-3	CSASRGGPRDTQYF	TGCAGTGCTAGTCGGGGGGGTCCAAGAGATACGCAGTATTTT
.	.	TRBV7-2	TRBJ2-7	CASSLLGLERSSYPYEQYF	TGTGCCAGCAGCTTACTGGGGTTAGAGCGGAGCTCCTATCCCTACGAGCAGTACTTC
TRBD2	.	TRBV7-2	TRBJ2-1	CASSLGLAGDLWNNEQFF	TGTGCCAGCAGCTTAGGGCTAGCGGGAGACCTTTGGAACAATGAGCAGTTCTTC
.	.	TRBV20-1	TRBJ1-5	CSARDVTGGLQPQHF	TGCAGTGCTAGAGATGTGACAGGTGGCCTTCAGCCCCAGCATTTT